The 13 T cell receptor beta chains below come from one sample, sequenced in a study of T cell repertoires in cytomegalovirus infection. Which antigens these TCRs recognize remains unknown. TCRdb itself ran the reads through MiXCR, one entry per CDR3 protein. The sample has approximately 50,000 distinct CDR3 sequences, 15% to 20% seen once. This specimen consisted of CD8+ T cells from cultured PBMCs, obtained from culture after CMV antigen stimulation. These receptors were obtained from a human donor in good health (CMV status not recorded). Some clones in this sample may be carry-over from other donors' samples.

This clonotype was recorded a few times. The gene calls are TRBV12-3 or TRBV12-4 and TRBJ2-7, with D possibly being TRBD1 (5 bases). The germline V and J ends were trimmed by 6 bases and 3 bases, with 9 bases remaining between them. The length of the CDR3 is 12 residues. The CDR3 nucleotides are TGTGCCAGCAGCCCAGGGTACTACGAGCAGTACTTC. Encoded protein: CASSPGYYEQYF.

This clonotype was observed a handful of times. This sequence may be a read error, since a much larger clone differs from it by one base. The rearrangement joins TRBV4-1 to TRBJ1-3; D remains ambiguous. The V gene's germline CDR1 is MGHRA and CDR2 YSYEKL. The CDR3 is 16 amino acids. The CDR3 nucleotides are TGCGCCAGCAGCCAAGATTCCGGCGGCTCTGAAAACACCATATATTTT. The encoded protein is CASSQDSGGSENTIYF.

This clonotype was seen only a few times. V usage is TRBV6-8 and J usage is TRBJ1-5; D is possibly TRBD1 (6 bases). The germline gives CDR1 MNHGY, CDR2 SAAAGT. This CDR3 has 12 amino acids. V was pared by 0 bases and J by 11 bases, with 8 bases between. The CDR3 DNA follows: TGTGCCAGCAGTTACTCAGGGGGGTCCCAGCATTTT. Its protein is CASSYSGGSQHF.

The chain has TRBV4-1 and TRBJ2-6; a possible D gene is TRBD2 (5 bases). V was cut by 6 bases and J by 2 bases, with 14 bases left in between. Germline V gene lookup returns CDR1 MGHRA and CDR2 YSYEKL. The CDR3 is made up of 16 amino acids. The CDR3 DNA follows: TGCGCCAGCAGTCACCGGGGTTTAGCTGGGGCCAACGTCCTGACTTTC. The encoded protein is CASSHRGLAGANVLTF.

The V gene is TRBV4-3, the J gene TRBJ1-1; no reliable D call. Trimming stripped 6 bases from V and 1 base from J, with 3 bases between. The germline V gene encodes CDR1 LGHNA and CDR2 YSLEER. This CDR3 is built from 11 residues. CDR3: CASSTNTEAFF. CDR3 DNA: TGCGCCAGCAGTACGAACACTGAAGCTTTCTTT.

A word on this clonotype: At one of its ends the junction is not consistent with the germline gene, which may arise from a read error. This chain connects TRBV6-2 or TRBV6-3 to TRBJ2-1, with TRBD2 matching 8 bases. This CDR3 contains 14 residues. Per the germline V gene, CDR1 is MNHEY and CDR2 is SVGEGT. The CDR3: CARSSGGANGEQFF. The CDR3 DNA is TGTGCCCGCAGTTCGGGGGGGGCTAACGGAGAGCAGTTCTTC.

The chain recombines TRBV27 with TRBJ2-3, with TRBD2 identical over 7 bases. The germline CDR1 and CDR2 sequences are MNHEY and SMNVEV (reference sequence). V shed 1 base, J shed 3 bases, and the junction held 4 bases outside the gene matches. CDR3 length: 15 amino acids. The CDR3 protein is CASSLYGRGTDTQYF. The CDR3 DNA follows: TGTGCCAGCAGTTTATATGGGCGGGGGACAGATACGCAGTATTTT.

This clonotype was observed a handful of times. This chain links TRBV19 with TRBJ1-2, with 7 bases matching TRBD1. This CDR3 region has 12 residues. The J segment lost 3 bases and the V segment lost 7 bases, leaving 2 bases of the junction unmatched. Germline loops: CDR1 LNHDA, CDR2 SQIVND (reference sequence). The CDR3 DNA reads TGTGCCAGTATCGACAGGGACTATGGCTACACCTTC. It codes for CASIDRDYGYTF.

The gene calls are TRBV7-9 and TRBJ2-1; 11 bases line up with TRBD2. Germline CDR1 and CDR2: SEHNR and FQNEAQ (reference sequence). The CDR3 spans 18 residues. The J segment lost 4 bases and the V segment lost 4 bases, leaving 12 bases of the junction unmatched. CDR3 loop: CASSSISGGEVGYNEQFF. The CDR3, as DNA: TGTGCCAGCAGCTCCATTAGCGGGGGGGAAGTTGGATACAATGAGCAGTTCTTC.

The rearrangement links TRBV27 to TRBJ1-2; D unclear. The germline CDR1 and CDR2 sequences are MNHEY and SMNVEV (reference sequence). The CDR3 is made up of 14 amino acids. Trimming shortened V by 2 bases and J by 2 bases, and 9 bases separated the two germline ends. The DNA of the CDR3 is TGTGCCAGCAGTTTAACGCTAGGGAACTATGGCTACACCTTC. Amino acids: CASSLTLGNYGYTF.

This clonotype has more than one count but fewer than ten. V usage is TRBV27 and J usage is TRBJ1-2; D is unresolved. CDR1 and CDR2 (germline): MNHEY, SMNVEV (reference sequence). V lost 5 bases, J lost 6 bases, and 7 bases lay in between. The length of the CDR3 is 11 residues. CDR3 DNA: TGTGCCAGCAGTGGAACTGATGGCTACACCTTC. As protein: CASSGTDGYTF.

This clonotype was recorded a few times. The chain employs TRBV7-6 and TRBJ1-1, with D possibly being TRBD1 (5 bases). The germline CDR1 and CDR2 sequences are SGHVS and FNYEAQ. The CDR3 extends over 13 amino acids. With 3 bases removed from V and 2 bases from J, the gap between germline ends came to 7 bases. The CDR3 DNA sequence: TGTGCCAGCAGCTTCAGGGTAAACACTGAAGCTTTCTTT. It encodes CASSFRVNTEAFF. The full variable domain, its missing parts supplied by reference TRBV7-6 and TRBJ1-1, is GAGVSQSPRYKVTKRGQDVALRCDPISGHVSLYWYRQALGQGPEFLTYFNYEAQQDKSGLPNDRFSAERPEGSISTLTIQRTEQRDSAMYRCASSFRVNTEAFFGQGTRLTVV.

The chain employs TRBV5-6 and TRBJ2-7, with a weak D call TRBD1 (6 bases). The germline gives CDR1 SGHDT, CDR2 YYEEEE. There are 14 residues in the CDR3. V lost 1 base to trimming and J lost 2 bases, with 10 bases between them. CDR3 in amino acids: CASSLTGRPYEQYF. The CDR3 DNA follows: TGTGCCAGCAGCTTGACAGGGCGCCCCTACGAGCAGTACTTC.